Sequencing of this T cell receptor beta chain was carried out in a study of tumor-infiltrating lymphocytes in localized non-small cell lung cancer. Study-wide context: Several tumor histologies, both smoking statuses, and some post-neoadjuvant chemotherapy samples were included. Resected tumor was paired with non-adjacent uninvolved lung from the same patient. Study-wide results and limits: Recurrence-free survival showed no association with tumor T-cell fraction. Tumors had more T cell infiltration than uninvolved lung, per TCRbeta sequencing and CD3 counts.

Comment on this clone: Antigen unknown.

V was clipped by 2 bases and J by 2 bases, with 10 bases between them. The CDR3 is made up of 14 amino acids. Germline CDR1 SNHLY, CDR2 FYNNEI. Clones were read by immunoSEQ multiplex PCR, and TCRdb kept only the in-frame ones, dropping some. The profile covers a few thousand clones, with about 81% appearing a single time and about a tenth taken by the ten largest. Sequenced material: lung tumor tissue. The receptor's source is a human donor with non-small cell lung cancer. The chain combines TRBV2 with TRBJ2-7; weak D call: TRBD2 (5 bases). CDR3 nucleotides: TGTGCCAGCAGTGAAAATAGGACTCCCTACGAGCAGTACTTC. Amino acid sequence: CASSENRTPYEQYF. Full variable domain (remainder filled in from reference TRBV2 and TRBJ2-7): EPEVTQTPSHQVTQMGQEVILRCVPISNHLYFYWYRQILGQKVEFLVSFYNNEISEKSEIFDDQFSVERPDGSNFTLKIRSTKLEDSAMYFCASSENRTPYEQYFGPGTRLTVT.